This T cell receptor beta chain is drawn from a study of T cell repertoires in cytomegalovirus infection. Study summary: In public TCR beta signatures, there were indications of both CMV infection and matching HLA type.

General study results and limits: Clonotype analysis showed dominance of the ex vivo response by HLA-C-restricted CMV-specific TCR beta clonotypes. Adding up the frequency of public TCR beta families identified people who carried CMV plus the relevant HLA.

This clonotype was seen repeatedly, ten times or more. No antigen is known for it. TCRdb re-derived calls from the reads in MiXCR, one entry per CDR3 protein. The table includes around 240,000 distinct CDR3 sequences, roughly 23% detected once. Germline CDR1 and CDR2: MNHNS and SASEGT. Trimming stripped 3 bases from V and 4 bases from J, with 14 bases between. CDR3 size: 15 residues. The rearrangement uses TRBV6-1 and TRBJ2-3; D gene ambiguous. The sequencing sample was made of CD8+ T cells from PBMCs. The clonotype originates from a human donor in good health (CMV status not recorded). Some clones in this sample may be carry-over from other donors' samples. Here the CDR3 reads CASSEFQGYADTQYF. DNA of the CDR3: TGTGCCAGCAGTGAGTTCCAAGGGTATGCAGATACGCAGTATTTT.